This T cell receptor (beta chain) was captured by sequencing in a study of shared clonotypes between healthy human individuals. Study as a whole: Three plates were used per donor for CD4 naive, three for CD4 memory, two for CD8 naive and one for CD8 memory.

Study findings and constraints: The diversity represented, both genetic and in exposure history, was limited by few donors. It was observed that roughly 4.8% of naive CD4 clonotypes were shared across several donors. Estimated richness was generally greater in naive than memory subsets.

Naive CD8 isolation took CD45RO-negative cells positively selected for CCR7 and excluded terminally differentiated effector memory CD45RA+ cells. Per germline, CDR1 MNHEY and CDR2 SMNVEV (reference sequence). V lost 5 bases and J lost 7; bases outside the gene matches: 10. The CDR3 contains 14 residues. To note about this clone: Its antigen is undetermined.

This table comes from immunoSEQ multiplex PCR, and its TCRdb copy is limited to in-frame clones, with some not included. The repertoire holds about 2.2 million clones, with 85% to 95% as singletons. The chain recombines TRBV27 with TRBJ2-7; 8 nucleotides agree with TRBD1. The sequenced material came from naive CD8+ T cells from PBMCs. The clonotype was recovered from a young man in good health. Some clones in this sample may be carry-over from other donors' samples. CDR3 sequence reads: CASSHGQGVGEQYF. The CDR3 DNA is TGTGCCAGCAGTCACGGACAGGGAGTGGGAGAGCAGTACTTC.